This TCR beta chain was recovered during a study of blood T cell repertoires in COVID-19. Study in general: Acute and convalescent COVID-19 specimens originated in the United States, Italy and Spain. PBMCs, B-cell-depleted T cells, or T cells provided the cDNA or gDNA that made up the material.

The V end was cut by 0 bases, the J end by 5 bases, with 13 bases between. Germline V CDR1 and CDR2: KGHDR, SFDVKD. The CDR3 contains 16 residues. Original analysis: For nucleated cells, counts were estimated from reference gene primer amplification. Profiling relied on immunoSEQ multiplex PCR, and the TCRdb table lists in-frame clones only, not all of them. V, J and clone size are taken as reported in that table, and D and trimming were inferred from the DNA itself. The repertoire holds about 170,000 clones, about 86% seen once, with around 6.6% in the top ten. The clonotype originates from a middle-aged man with active or convalescent COVID-19. This rearrangement joins TRBV24-1 to TRBJ2-1; weak D call: TRBD2 (6 bases). The sequenced material came from peripheral blood. The CDR3: CATSDLVFGGDNEQFF. The CDR3 nucleotides are TGTGCCACCAGTGATTTGGTCTTCGGGGGAGACAATGAGCAGTTCTTC.